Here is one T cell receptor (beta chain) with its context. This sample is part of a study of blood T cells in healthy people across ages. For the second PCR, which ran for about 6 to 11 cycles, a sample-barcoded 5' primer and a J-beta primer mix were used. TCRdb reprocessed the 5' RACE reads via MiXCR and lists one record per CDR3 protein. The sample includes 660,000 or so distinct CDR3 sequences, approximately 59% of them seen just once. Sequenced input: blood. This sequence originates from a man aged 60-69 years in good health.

The CDR3 sequence is CASSAGQGVNGYTF. CDR3 nucleotide sequence: TGCGCCAGCAGTGCGGGACAGGGTGTAAATGGCTACACCTTC. The chain joins TRBV10-1 to TRBJ1-2, with 9 bases aligning to TRBD1. The CDR3 length is 14 residues. J lost 6 bases, V lost 4 bases, and 6 bases had no gene match. Germline CDR1 and CDR2: WNHNN and SYGVQD (reference sequence).